The clone carrying this TCR beta chain has at least ten counts. These data originate in a study of neurological immune-mediated disorders. cDNA synthesis was performed by 5'RACE with 10-nucleotide random UMIs. TCRdb ran MiXCR on the 5' RACE reads and lists one entry per CDR3 protein. The table includes tens of thousands of distinct CDR3 sequences, almost 3.5% detected once. Germline V gene sequence: CDR1 KGHDR, CDR2 SFDVKD. V was shortened by 12 bases and J by 4 bases, with 12 bases between the two germline ends. The CDR3 extends over 13 amino acids. The TCR sequence derives from a man aged 40-49 years with multiple sclerosis. The gene calls are TRBV24-1 and TRBJ2-6; tentatively, D is TRBD1 (6 bases). Sequencing was carried out using PBMCs. The CDR3 spells CAVTGPGANVLTF. The DNA of the CDR3 is TGTGCCGTCACAGGGCCCGGGGCCAACGTCCTGACTTTC.